This TCR beta chain came from a study of cytomegalovirus exposure and HLA in healthy donors. The PCR ran on 60 Vbeta and 13 Jbeta primers. Assay used: immunoSEQ multiplex PCR; TCRdb lists only in-frame clones, some missing. The data show roughly 100,000 clones, with 75% to 90% seen just once and around 2.6% held by the top ten. Sequenced sample: PBMCs. The TCR sequence derives from a man aged 40-49 years in good health and CMV-seronegative.

CDR3 DNA sequence: TGTGCCAGCAGCCCCACGACAGGGGATAACTATGGCTACACCTTC. Translated: CASSPTTGDNYGYTF. This chain links TRBV9 with TRBJ1-2; the match to TRBD1 covers 8 bases. Germline V CDR1 and CDR2: SGDLS, YYNGEE. The trim removed 4 bases at V and 1 base at J, leaving 6 bases unmatched. This CDR3 contains 15 residues.